The 12 T cell receptor beta chains below come from one sample, sequenced in a study of T-cell reconstitution after alpha-beta-depleted transplantation in children. Preparation of the TCRbeta library involved a method that used unique molecular identifiers. TCRdb re-called the PCR reads through MiXCR, storing one row per CDR3 protein. Of approximately 640,000 distinct CDR3 sequences in the sample, 16% were seen once. The input for sequencing was PBMCs from the stem cell graft donor, taken from the stem cell graft. These TCRs come from a human donor who donated a stem cell graft to a child with acute myeloid leukemia.

This clonotype was recorded many times. V usage is TRBV4-3 and J usage is TRBJ2-7; D gene unclear. Trimming removed 0 bases from V and 0 bases from J, with 6 bases in between. Germline values: CDR1 LGHNA, CDR2 YSLEER. CDR3 length equals 14 residues. The DNA for the CDR3 is TGCGCCAGCAGCCAAGACTCCGCCTCCTACGAGCAGTACTTC. Residues: CASSQDSASYEQYF.

The chain couples TRBV12-3 or TRBV12-4 to TRBJ2-7, with D possibly TRBD2 on 5 matching bases. V was clipped by 8 bases and J by 1 base, with 21 bases between them. CDR3 size: 16 residues. CDR3 DNA sequence: TGTGCCAGCGGCTCTCTTAAAGTGTCGGGATCCTACGAGCAGTACTTC. Its translation is CASGSLKVSGSYEQYF.

This clonotype was detected a few times. The rearrangement joins TRBV20-1 to TRBJ2-7, with TRBD2 identical over 9 bases. Germline CDR1 DFQATT, CDR2 SNEGSKA (reference sequence). V lost 0 bases, J lost 0 bases, and 12 bases stayed unmatched. This CDR3 comprises 18 residues. This CDR3 reads CSARDLGMAGGNSYEQYF. The CDR3 nucleotides read TGCAGTGCTAGAGATCTGGGCATGGCGGGGGGGAACTCCTACGAGCAGTACTTC.

This clonotype came up many times. V usage is TRBV20-1 and J usage is TRBJ2-7, with 9 bases matching TRBD2. V lost 0 bases and J lost 0; bases outside the gene matches: 3. The CDR3 covers 15 residues. CDR1 and CDR2 (germline): DFQATT, SNEGSKA (reference sequence). In nucleotides, the CDR3 is TGCAGTGCTAGAGATCTAGCGGGGAGCTCCTACGAGCAGTACTTC. This codes for CSARDLAGSSYEQYF.

The chain combines TRBV4-1 with TRBJ2-5, with a tentative D call TRBD1 (6 bases). Germline V gene lookup returns CDR1 MGHRA and CDR2 YSYEKL. The V end lost 0 bases, the J end lost 1 base, and 9 bases lay between the germline ends. The CDR3 contains 15 residues. The CDR3 is CASSQEVTGQETQYF. The CDR3 DNA is TGCGCCAGCAGCCAAGAGGTGACAGGCCAAGAGACCCAGTACTTC.

V gene TRBV9 combines with J gene TRBJ2-3, with a weak D call TRBD1 (6 bases). Germline V gene data show CDR1 as SGDLS and CDR2 as YYNGEE. CDR3 size: 15 residues. V gave up 3 bases and J gave up 2 bases, with 13 bases separating them. In DNA form, the CDR3 reads TGTGCCAGCAGCGCCTGGACAGCTTCCACAGATACGCAGTATTTT. Translated: CASSAWTASTDTQYF. Combining the CDR3 with reference TRBV9 and TRBJ2-3 gives the whole variable domain DSGVTQTPKHLITATGQRVTLRCSPRSGDLSVYWYQQSLDQGLQFLIQYYNGEERAKGNILERFSAQQFPDLHSELNLSSLELGDSALYFCASSAWTASTDTQYFGPGTRLTVL.

This clonotype was detected only a few times. The chain is built from TRBV4-3 and TRBJ2-1, with D possibly TRBD1 on 6 matching bases. The CDR3 extends over 15 amino acids. CDR1 LGHNA and CDR2 YSLEER come from the germline V gene. The V end was cut by 0 bases, the J end by 4 bases, with 10 bases between. DNA of the CDR3: TGCGCCAGCAGCCAAGAATACAGGGCGTACAATGAGCAGTTCTTC. This encodes CASSQEYRAYNEQFF.

For this clonotype: A much larger clone lies one base from this, so it may be a read error. The chain has TRBV20-1 and TRBJ2-1, with D unclear. The germline gives CDR1 DFQATT, CDR2 SNEGSKA (reference sequence). Trimming removed 2 bases from V and 6 bases from J, with 17 bases in between. This CDR3 contains 15 residues. Here the CDR3 DNA reads TGCAGTGCTAGATATTTTCAGCTTTCAAGCAATGAGCAGTTCTTC. Amino acid sequence: CSARYFQLSSNEQFF.

There are many counts of this clonotype. CDR3 residues: CSARKGRQNTEAFF. The DNA of the CDR3 is TGCAGTGCTAGGAAGGGACGGCAAAACACTGAAGCTTTCTTT. The chain uses TRBV20-1 and TRBJ1-1, with a weak D call TRBD1 (5 bases). Germline assignment: CDR1 DFQATT and CDR2 SNEGSKA (reference sequence). The CDR3 runs 14 residues. The V end lost 3 bases, the J end lost 2 bases, and 13 bases lay between the germline ends.

The J gene is TRBJ1-4, the V gene TRBV20-1, with D perhaps TRBD1 (6 bases). In germline, CDR1 is DFQATT, CDR2 SNEGSKA (reference sequence). With 3 bases removed from V and 8 bases from J, the gap between germline ends came to 13 bases. This CDR3 contains 13 residues. The CDR3 region is CSASSTGYEKLFF. The CDR3 nucleotides are TGCAGTGCTAGTAGTACAGGGTACGAAAAACTGTTTTTT.

Worth noting for this clonotype: Possible read error: a much larger clone is one base away. CDR3 DNA: TGCAGTGCGCCGACAGGATTTAACTATGCCTACACCTTC. This encodes CSAPTGFNYAYTF. This rearrangement joins TRBV20-1 to TRBJ1-2, with D perhaps matching TRBD1 (6 bases). Germline V CDR1 and CDR2: DFQATT, SNEGSKA (reference sequence). The CDR3 loop spans 13 amino acids.

This clonotype was seen only a few times. The V call is TRBV4-3, the J call TRBJ2-5, with D perhaps TRBD1 (6 bases). The CDR3 consists of 14 residues. Germline values: CDR1 LGHNA, CDR2 YSLEER. V lost 0 bases and J lost 5, with 10 bases in between. CDR3 sequence reads: CASSQDQGLETQYF. CDR3 DNA sequence: TGCGCCAGCAGCCAAGATCAGGGGTTGGAGACCCAGTACTTC.